This T cell receptor beta chain was sequenced for a study of cytomegalovirus exposure and HLA in healthy donors. Broader study findings: There were a few CMV-associated chains whose specificity for CMV antigens was confirmed in vitro.

A note on this clone: Antigen specificity is unknown.

The repertoire was sequenced with immunoSEQ multiplex PCR; TCRdb's copy has only in-frame clones and lacks some. Altogether 150,000 to 200,000 clones are present, 86% being singletons, with the ten largest covering roughly 1.6%. Trimming left V 8 bases short and J 2 bases short, with 12 bases between. The CDR3 runs to 13 residues. CDR1 and CDR2 (germline): MNHEY, SVGAGI. The chain uses TRBV6-5 and TRBJ1-2; a weak D match, TRBD1 (5 bases). Sequencing was carried out using PBMCs. This clonotype was obtained from a woman aged 18-35 years in good health and CMV-seronegative. In DNA, the CDR3 is TGTGCCAGCTTTGCCGGACAAAACTATGGCTACACCTTC. This translates into CASFAGQNYGYTF.